Below are 21 T cell receptor beta chains sequenced from a single sample in a study of ipilimumab plus nivolumab after autologous stem cell transplantation (dated by TCRdb to the early 2020s). Library prep was done by the immunoSEQ multiplex PCR assay. TCRdb limited this immuneACCESS table to in-frame rearrangements with V and J called. A share of clones is missing; checked studies link under half to unresolved V genes, and the rest is unexplained. The sample table records about 40,000 clones; 80% to 95% of these occur just once. The top ten constitute under 0.9% of the sample. This specimen consisted of PBMCs, obtained in a trial of ipilimumab plus nivolumab as post-transplant consolidation. The receptor source for this set is a male donor with multiple myeloma.

This chain joins TRBV7-9 and TRBJ1-1, with 8 nucleotides matching TRBD1. CDR1 SEHNR and CDR2 FQNEAQ come from the germline V gene (reference sequence). CDR3 size: 15 residues. The trim removed 5 bases at V and 11 bases at J, leaving 16 bases unmatched. The CDR3 reads CASSPQGQGSTGAFF. The CDR3 region has the DNA TGTGCCAGCAGCCCCCAAGGACAGGGTTCGACTGGGGCTTTCTTT.

The V call is TRBV5-5, the J call TRBJ2-1, with 7 bases aligning to TRBD2. Trimming at V came to 0 bases and at J to 3 bases, leaving 12 bases not matched to a gene. CDR3 length: 18 amino acids. Germline V lookup: CDR1 SGHKS, CDR2 YYEKEE (reference sequence). DNA of the CDR3: TGTGCCAGCAGCTTGGCCGGTCGCGCGGGAGACCTCTACAATGAGCAGTTCTTC. It encodes CASSLAGRAGDLYNEQFF.

The chain recombines TRBV7-2 with TRBJ2-7; 10 nucleotides align to TRBD1. The CDR3 covers 14 residues. Germline CDR1 is SGHTA and CDR2 is FQGNSA. Unmatched junction bases numbered 3, after V lost 4 bases and J lost 3 bases. The CDR3 here is CASSSGTGVYEQYF. DNA of the CDR3: TGTGCCAGCAGCTCCGGGACAGGGGTCTACGAGCAGTACTTC.

This chain connects TRBV6-1 to TRBJ2-6; perhaps TRBD2 as D (5 bases). Per the germline V gene, CDR1 is MNHNS and CDR2 is SASEGT. The V gene lost 3 bases and the J gene lost 2 bases, with 8 bases spanning the gap. This CDR3 is built from 15 residues. The CDR3 sequence: CASSEIGTGANVLTF. The CDR3 nucleotides read TGTGCCAGCAGTGAGATCGGGACTGGGGCCAACGTCCTGACTTTC.

V usage is TRBV7-6 and J usage is TRBJ2-1; 8 bases align to TRBD2. With 4 bases clipped from V and 3 bases from J, the junction kept 2 bases outside the gene matches. Germline V CDR1 and CDR2: SGHVS, FNYEAQ. The CDR3 length is 14 residues. The CDR3 coding sequence is TGTGCCAGCAGCTCTACTAGCGGCTACAATGAGCAGTTCTTC. Translating gives CASSSTSGYNEQFF.

The gene calls are TRBV7-3 and TRBJ2-3; D call uncertain. Deletions cut 5 bases from V and 1 base from J, with 16 bases between. Germline CDR1 SGHTA, CDR2 FQGTGA. The CDR3 has 16 amino acids. CDR3 nucleotide sequence: TGTGCCAGCAGCCCGCAAGTGGGCACTGGCACAGATACGCAGTATTTT. Amino acids: CASSPQVGTGTDTQYF.

Written as DNA, the CDR3 is TGCGCCAGCAGCCAGAACGGGGGCCCCTCGAGACCAAACTATGGCTACACCTTC. Encoded protein: CASSQNGGPSRPNYGYTF. The V call is TRBV4-3, the J call TRBJ1-2, with a possible D match to TRBD1 (6 bases). Germline V CDR1 and CDR2: LGHNA, YSLEER. V shed 3 bases and J shed 2 bases, with 22 bases lying between them. This CDR3 has 18 residues.

The CDR3 protein is CASRPLPLPDTGELFF. The CDR3 coding sequence is TGCGCCAGCCGTCCTCTTCCTCTCCCGGACACCGGGGAGCTGTTTTTT. J is TRBJ2-2 and V is TRBV10-2; unclear D gene. Germline V gives CDR1 WSHSY, CDR2 SAAADI. The CDR3 sequence is 16 residues long. Trimming left V 8 bases short and J 3 bases short, with 19 bases between.

The chain has TRBV7-9 and TRBJ2-2; tentatively, D is TRBD1 (6 bases). Germline CDR1 reads SEHNR; CDR2 reads FQNEAQ (reference sequence). V lost 6 bases to trimming and J lost 7 bases, with 15 bases between them. This CDR3 is 14 amino acids long. Here the CDR3 reads CASRRGETGGELFF. DNA for the CDR3: TGTGCCAGCAGACGGGGAGAGACAGGCGGGGAGCTGTTTTTT.

In its sample, this clone was seen once. The J gene is TRBJ1-5, the V gene TRBV6-1; 9 nucleotides match TRBD1. Germline V gene data show CDR1 as MNHNS and CDR2 as SASEGT. CDR3 length equals 14 residues. Trimming cost V 9 bases and J 5 bases; bases outside gene matches: 8. CDR3 coding DNA: TGTGCCAGTAGGACAGGGGAAATCCATCAGCCCCAGCATTTT. Its protein product is CASRTGEIHQPQHF.

This clone appeared once. DNA of the CDR3: TGCGCCAGCAGCTTGGCTCCGGGACTAGCGGTCAATGAGCAGTTCTTC. This translates into CASSLAPGLAVNEQFF. The J gene is TRBJ2-1, the V gene TRBV5-1; 11 nucleotides line up with TRBD2. CDR3 length equals 16 residues. Trimming cost V 0 bases and J 6 bases; bases outside gene matches: 5. Germline CDR1 SGHRS, CDR2 YFSETQ.

The chain joins TRBV27 to TRBJ1-4; 9 bases align to TRBD1. The CDR3 runs to 16 residues. The J segment lost 3 bases and the V segment lost 5 bases, leaving 7 bases of the junction unmatched. CDR1 MNHEY and CDR2 SMNVEV come from the germline V gene (reference sequence). This chain's CDR3 is CASSEWDRVANEKLFF. The CDR3 DNA is TGTGCCAGCAGTGAGTGGGACAGGGTGGCTAATGAAAAACTGTTTTTT.

The gene calls are TRBV7-8 and TRBJ2-3; unclear D gene. The CDR3 runs to 13 residues. From germline, CDR1 is SGHVS and CDR2 FQNEAQ. Trimming cost V 8 bases and J 2 bases, with 11 bases left between them. The CDR3 region has the DNA TGTGCCAGCGCACAGCCCGACACAGATACGCAGTATTTT. This translates into CASAQPDTDTQYF.

This chain joins TRBV30 and TRBJ1-6; TRBD1 matches at 7 bases. After removal of 1 base from V and 8 bases from J, the junction contained 5 bases not matched to a gene. The CDR3 spans 14 residues. Germline lookup yields CDR1 GTSNPN and CDR2 SVGIG (reference sequence). The CDR3 region has the DNA TGTGCCTGGAGTGCCAGGGGGGCCGATTCACCCCTCCACTTT. It yields the protein CAWSARGADSPLHF.

The rearrangement joins TRBV5-1 to TRBJ2-3; 13 bases match TRBD2. In germline, CDR1 is SGHRS, CDR2 YFSETQ. The CDR3 is made up of 17 amino acids. The V gene end was trimmed by 5 bases and the J gene end by 0 bases; junction bases not matched to a gene: 6. The CDR3 here is CASRTGTSGVSTDTQYF. The CDR3 nucleotides are TGCGCCAGCAGAACCGGGACTAGCGGGGTTAGCACAGATACGCAGTATTTT. The full variable domain, rest sourced from reference TRBV5-1 and TRBJ2-3, is KAGVTQTPRYLIKTRGQQVTLSCSPISGHRSVSWYQQTPGQGLQFLFEYFSETQRNKGNFPGRFSGRQFSNSRSEMNVSTLELGDSALYLCASRTGTSGVSTDTQYFGPGTRLTVL.

The V call is TRBV4-1, the J call TRBJ2-6; D is unresolved. The CDR3 has 15 amino acids. Germline-derived CDR1 and CDR2 are MGHRA and YSYEKL. V lost 2 bases and J 0 bases, leaving 5 bases between the germline ends. The CDR3 spells CASSQPFSGANVLTF. The CDR3 DNA reads as TGCGCCAGCAGCCAACCCTTCTCTGGGGCCAACGTCCTGACTTTC.

The chain couples TRBV6-6 to TRBJ2-3, with 9 bases matching TRBD2. V dropped 0 bases and J dropped 3; count of bases not matched to a gene: 4. The germline V gene has CDR1 MNHNY and CDR2 SVGAGI (reference sequence). The CDR3 extends over 16 amino acids. CDR3 sequence: CASSYSLAGVTDTQYF. For the CDR3, the DNA is TGTGCCAGCAGTTACTCTTTAGCGGGAGTGACAGATACGCAGTATTTT.

The chain carries TRBV29-1 and TRBJ2-3; TRBD2 matches 8 bases. Trimming cost V 4 bases and J 2 bases; bases outside gene matches: 8. CDR3 length: 15 residues. The germline V gene has CDR1 SQVTM and CDR2 ANQGSEA. Written as DNA, the CDR3 is TGCAGCGTTGGTTTTAGCGGGGTTCCCACAGATACGCAGTATTTT. This gives the protein CSVGFSGVPTDTQYF.

This chain links TRBV4-1 with TRBJ2-7, with D maybe TRBD2 (5 bases). CDR1 MGHRA and CDR2 YSYEKL come from the germline V gene. The CDR3 totals 13 residues. V was shortened by 3 bases and J by 1 base, with 7 bases between the two germline ends. CDR3 sequence: CASSHSASYEQYF. The CDR3 DNA is TGCGCCAGCAGCCATAGCGCATCCTACGAGCAGTACTTC.

The V and J genes are TRBV29-1 and TRBJ2-2; a possible D gene is TRBD2 (5 bases). The CDR3 runs to 12 residues. Trimming stripped 4 bases from V and 3 bases from J, with 6 bases between. CDR1 SQVTM and CDR2 ANQGSEA come from the germline V gene. The CDR3 protein is CSVGGDTGELFF. The CDR3 DNA reads as TGCAGCGTTGGGGGAGACACCGGGGAGCTGTTTTTT.

The chain carries TRBV29-1 and TRBJ2-7, with D perhaps TRBD1 (5 bases). CDR3 size: 14 residues. Trimming left V 5 bases short and J 3 bases short, with 17 bases between. Germline CDR1 is SQVTM and CDR2 is ANQGSEA. This CDR3 reads CSVKGNRGDYEQYF. CDR3 coding DNA: TGCAGCGTTAAGGGGAATAGGGGTGACTACGAGCAGTACTTC.